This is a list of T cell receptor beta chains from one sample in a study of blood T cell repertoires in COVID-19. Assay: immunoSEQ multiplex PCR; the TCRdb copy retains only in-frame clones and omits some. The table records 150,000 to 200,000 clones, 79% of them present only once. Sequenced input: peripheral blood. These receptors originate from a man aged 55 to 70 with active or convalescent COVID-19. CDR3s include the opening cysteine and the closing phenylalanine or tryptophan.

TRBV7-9 CASSYSTGGTEAFF
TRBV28 CASRTGGDGNTEAFF
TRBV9 CASSRDRVDTQYF
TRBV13 CASSLGPSGGTYEQYF
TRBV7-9 CASGTGGNQPQHF
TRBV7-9 CASSSGHSTYEQYF
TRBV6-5 CASRTIQGRNEQFF
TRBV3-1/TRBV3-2 CASSQDQSQDQETQYF
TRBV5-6 CASSLRGQGATEAFF
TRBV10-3 CAISAGQWQFF
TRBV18 CASSPGANTEAFF
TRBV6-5 CASSSTPREYIEQYF
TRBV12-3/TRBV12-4 CASSLAGTTEAFF
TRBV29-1 CSGQDRKNYGYTF
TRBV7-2 CASSPTAGTEAFF
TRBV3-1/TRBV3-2 CASSQDEAEKLFF
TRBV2 CASSERGWETQYF
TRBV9 CASSVDQGAKWYEQYF
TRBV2 CASSVYQQNGYTF
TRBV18 CASSPRAGLAGTGEQYF
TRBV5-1 CASSLVAGGGLNYGYTF